This T cell receptor (beta chain) was captured by sequencing in a study of blood T cell repertoires in COVID-19. As for the study in general: Samples representing acute and convalescent COVID-19 were sourced from the United States, Italy and Spain.

This clone was observed at least ten times. Using immunoSEQ multiplex PCR, the repertoire was profiled, and TCRdb retains in-frame clones only, with some absent. Among hundreds of thousands of clones listed, 90% were seen once. With V trimmed by 3 bases and J by 1 base, 7 bases remained unmatched. CDR1 and CDR2 from the germline V gene are MNHNS and SASEGT. CDR3 length: 16 residues. Source material: peripheral blood. The source is a woman aged 40 to 50 with COVID-19, enrolled during active disease. V and J are TRBV6-1 and TRBJ2-3; 7 bases are shared with TRBD1. As DNA, the CDR3 is TGTGCCAGCAGTGAGGGAGAGGGGGCAGGCACAGATACGCAGTATTTT. It encodes CASSEGEGAGTDTQYF.